This T cell receptor beta chain is from a study of beta chain features in type 1 diabetes. The study's findings and limits: Within each of all four CD4+ subsets, Type 1 diabetes patients had TCRB CDR3s that were moderately but significantly shorter.

CDR1 SNHLY and CDR2 FYNNEI come from the germline V gene. The CDR3 contains 14 residues. Trimming removed 8 bases from V and 2 bases from J; junction bases left unmatched: 5. Since all of the isolated RNA was reverse transcribed, expressed TCRB transcripts were what got sequenced. Libraries were prepared by immunoSEQ multiplex PCR; TCRdb keeps only in-frame clonotypes and omits some of them. The sample has approximately 280,000 clones; over 12% are singletons. This clone was picked up a small number of times. Its specificity is unknown. Sequenced input: naive CD4+ T cells from blood. This receptor was obtained from a young man with type 1 diabetes. V is TRBV2 and J is TRBJ1-5, with 8 bases that match TRBD1. CDR3 in DNA: TGTGCCAGCGGAGGACAGGGACGCAATCAGCCCCAGCATTTT. It codes for CASGGQGRNQPQHF.